The 8 T cell receptor beta chains listed next were all sequenced from one sample in a study of graft-versus-host responses after intestinal transplantation. Sequencing used immunoSEQ multiplex PCR; TCRdb keeps in-frame clones, though not all of them. The sample carries 130,000 to 150,000 clones, about nine tenths recorded once. Their specific antigens are unknown. Material: unstimulated CD4+ T cells sorted from spleen or lymph node cells, obtained before intestinal transplant. The receptors were gathered from a human donor who received an intestinal transplant.

V is TRBV2 and J is TRBJ2-1, with TRBD2 matching over 13 bases. The CDR3 runs 14 residues. CDR1 and CDR2 (germline): SNHLY, FYNNEI. J was trimmed by 9 bases and V by 6 bases; bases with no gene match: 5. The CDR3 sequence is CASRLGLAGSEQFF. The CDR3 DNA follows: TGTGCCAGCAGGTTGGGACTAGCGGGATCTGAGCAGTTCTTC.

As to this clone: This specimen includes other DNA sequences encoding the same CDR3. The rearrangement uses TRBV5-1 and TRBJ2-3, with TRBD2 identical over 11 bases. The CDR3 totals 15 residues. V shed 4 bases and J 3 bases; nucleotides not matched to a gene: 4. Germline CDR1 and CDR2: SGHRS and YFSETQ. The CDR3 is CASSPGLAVTDTQYF. The CDR3 region has the DNA TGCGCCAGCAGCCCGGGACTAGCGGTAACAGATACGCAGTATTTT.

The DNA of the CDR3 is TGTGCCAGCTGGGGGGTTTCATCAATGTCTGTGGCTTTCTTT. It codes for CASWGVSSMSVAFF. This rearrangement joins TRBV6-5 to TRBJ1-1; D perhaps matches TRBD1 (5 bases). Germline CDR1 reads MNHEY; CDR2 reads SVGAGI. The CDR3 loop spans 14 amino acids. V lost 8 bases and J lost 11, with 24 bases in between.

This chain links TRBV30 with TRBJ2-2, with 7 bases that match TRBD1. CDR1 GTSNPN and CDR2 SVGIG come from the germline V gene (reference sequence). The length of the CDR3 is 14 residues. Unmatched junction bases numbered 2, after V lost 3 bases and J lost 1 base. In DNA, the CDR3 is TGTGCCTGGAGATACAGGGGGAACACCGGGGAGCTGTTTTTT. This translates into CAWRYRGNTGELFF.

V usage is TRBV29-1 and J usage is TRBJ1-1, with unresolved D. The CDR3 runs to 14 residues. V was trimmed by 0 bases and J by 4 bases, leaving 12 bases between them. Germline assignment: CDR1 SQVTM and CDR2 ANQGSEA. CDR3 DNA sequence: TGCAGCGTTGAAGATGGGAACTGGGGCACTGAAGCTTTCTTT. This sequence encodes CSVEDGNWGTEAFF.

The chain joins TRBV19 to TRBJ1-6; D unclear. Trimming shortened V by 4 bases and J by 5 bases, and 12 bases separated the two germline ends. The CDR3 runs to 15 residues. The germline gives CDR1 LNHDA, CDR2 SQIVND (reference sequence). CDR3: CASSTGWRDNSPLHF. The DNA of the CDR3 is TGTGCCAGTAGTACGGGGTGGAGAGATAATTCACCCCTCCACTTT.

V and J are TRBV19 and TRBJ2-1; 12 bases line up with TRBD2. The CDR3 length is 14 residues. With V trimmed by 5 bases and J by 9 bases, 5 bases remained unmatched. Germline CDR1 is LNHDA and CDR2 is SQIVND (reference sequence). The CDR3: CASSPGLAGFEQFF. CDR3 sequence (DNA): TGTGCCAGTAGTCCAGGACTAGCGGGGTTTGAGCAGTTCTTC.

V gene TRBV6-5 combines with J gene TRBJ2-2, with D hard to call. This CDR3 region has 12 residues. Germline-derived CDR1 and CDR2 are MNHEY and SVGAGI. The CDR3 loop is CAAPENTGELFF. CDR3 in DNA: TGTGCGGCCCCGGAAAACACCGGGGAGCTGTTTTTT.